This TCR beta chain was sequenced during a study of blood T cell repertoires in COVID-19. Study summary: Italy, Spain and the United States were the sources of the convalescent and acute COVID-19 samples. Nucleic acid was either cDNA or gDNA, and it came from T cells, B-cell-depleted T cells, or PBMCs.

A few counts support this clone. The CDR3 is made up of 13 amino acids. The germline gives CDR1 SGHTA, CDR2 FQGNSA. V lost 5 bases and J lost 4, with 12 bases in between. Per the original data handling: Using reference gene primer amplification, nucleated cell counts were estimated. Here immunoSEQ multiplex PCR was the method, and the copy in TCRdb shows in-frame clones only, minus some. V and J calls and clone size are copied from that table; D and trimming were computed from the DNA. The data show about 320,000 clones, around 89% seen once. This sequence originates from a man younger than 35 who had recovered from COVID-19. Sequenced sample: peripheral blood. The chain carries TRBV7-2 and TRBJ2-7, with D perhaps matching TRBD1 (6 bases). DNA of the CDR3: TGTGCCAGCAGCGAACAGGGATGGTACGAGCAGTACTTC. Translating it yields CASSEQGWYEQYF.